The T cell receptor beta chain under discussion was sequenced for a study of blood T cells in healthy people across ages. This CDR3 region has 14 residues. Trimming took 3 bases from V and 4 from J, leaving 13 bases between them. The germline gives CDR1 MGHRA, CDR2 YSYEKL. Sample-barcoded 5' priming and a J-beta primer mix drove a second PCR of about 6 to 12 cycles. Using its own MiXCR run on the 5' RACE reads, TCRdb lists one record per CDR3 protein. The sample consists of about 970,000 distinct CDR3 sequences, about 51% of them appearing once. This clonotype showed up just a few times. The chain carries TRBV4-1 and TRBJ2-7, with D perhaps TRBD1 (5 bases). The sequence was collected from a woman aged 60-70 years in good health. Sequenced material: blood. The CDR3: CASSHPSKGYEQYF. The CDR3 DNA follows: TGCGCCAGCAGCCACCCCTCTAAGGGGTACGAGCAGTACTTC.